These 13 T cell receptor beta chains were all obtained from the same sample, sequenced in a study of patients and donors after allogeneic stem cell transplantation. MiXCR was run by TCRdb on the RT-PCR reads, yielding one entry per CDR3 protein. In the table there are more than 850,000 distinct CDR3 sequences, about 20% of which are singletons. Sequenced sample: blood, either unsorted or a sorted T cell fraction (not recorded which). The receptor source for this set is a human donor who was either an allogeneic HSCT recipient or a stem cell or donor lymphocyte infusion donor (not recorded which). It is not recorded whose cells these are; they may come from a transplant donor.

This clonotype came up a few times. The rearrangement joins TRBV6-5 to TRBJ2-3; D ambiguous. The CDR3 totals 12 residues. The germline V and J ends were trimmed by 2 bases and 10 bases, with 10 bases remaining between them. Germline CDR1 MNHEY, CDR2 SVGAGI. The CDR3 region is CASSYRPGAQYF. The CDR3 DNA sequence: TGTGCCAGCAGTTACAGGCCAGGAGCGCAGTATTTT.

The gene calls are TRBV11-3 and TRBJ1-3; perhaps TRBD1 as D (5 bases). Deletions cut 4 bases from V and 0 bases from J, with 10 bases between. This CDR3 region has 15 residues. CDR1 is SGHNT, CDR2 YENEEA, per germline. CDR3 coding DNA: TGTGCCAGCAGCTCTCGGGGCAACTCTGGAAACACCATATATTTT. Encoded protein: CASSSRGNSGNTIYF.

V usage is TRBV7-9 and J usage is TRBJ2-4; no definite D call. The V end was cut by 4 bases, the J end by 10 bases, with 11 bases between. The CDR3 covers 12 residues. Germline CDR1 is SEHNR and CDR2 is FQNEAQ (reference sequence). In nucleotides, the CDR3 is TGTGCCAGCAGCTCCCACCCACTAATTCAGTACTTC. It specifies CASSSHPLIQYF.

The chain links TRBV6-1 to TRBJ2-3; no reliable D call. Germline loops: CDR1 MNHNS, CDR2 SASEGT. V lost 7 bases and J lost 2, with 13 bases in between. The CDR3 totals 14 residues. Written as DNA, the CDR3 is TGTGCCAGCATAGGTCAGAGGAACACAGATACGCAGTATTTT. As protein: CASIGQRNTDTQYF.

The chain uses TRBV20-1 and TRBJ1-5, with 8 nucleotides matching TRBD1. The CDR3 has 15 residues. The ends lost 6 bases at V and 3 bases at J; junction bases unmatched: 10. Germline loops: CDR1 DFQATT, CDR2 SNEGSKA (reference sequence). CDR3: CSALNPGQANQPQHF. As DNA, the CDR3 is TGCAGTGCACTAAACCCGGGACAGGCCAATCAGCCCCAGCATTTT.

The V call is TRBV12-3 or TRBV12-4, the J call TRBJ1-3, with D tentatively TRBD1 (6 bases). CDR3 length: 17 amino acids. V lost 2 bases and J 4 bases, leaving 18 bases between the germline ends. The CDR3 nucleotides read TGTGCCAGCAGTTTATCCGTAGGGGGGGCTGCGGGAAACACCATATATTTT. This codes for CASSLSVGGAAGNTIYF.

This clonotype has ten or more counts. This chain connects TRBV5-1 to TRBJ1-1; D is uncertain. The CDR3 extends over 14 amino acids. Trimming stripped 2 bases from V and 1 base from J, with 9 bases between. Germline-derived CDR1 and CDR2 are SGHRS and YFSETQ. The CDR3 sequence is CASSFRAKNTEAFF. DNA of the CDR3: TGCGCCAGCAGCTTCCGGGCCAAGAACACTGAAGCTTTCTTT.

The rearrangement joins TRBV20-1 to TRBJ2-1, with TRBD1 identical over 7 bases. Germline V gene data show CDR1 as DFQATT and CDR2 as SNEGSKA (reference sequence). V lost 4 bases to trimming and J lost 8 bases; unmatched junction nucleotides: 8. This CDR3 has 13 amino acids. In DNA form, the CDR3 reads TGCAGTGCTACCGGGGACAGATGGGATGAGCAGTTCTTC. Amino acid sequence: CSATGDRWDEQFF.

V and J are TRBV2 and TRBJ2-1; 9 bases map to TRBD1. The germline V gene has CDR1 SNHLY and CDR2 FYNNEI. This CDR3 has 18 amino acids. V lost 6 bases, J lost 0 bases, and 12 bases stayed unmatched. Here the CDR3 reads CASRGTGKISSSYNEQFF. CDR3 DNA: TGTGCCAGCAGAGGGACAGGGAAAATTTCAAGCTCCTACAATGAGCAGTTCTTC. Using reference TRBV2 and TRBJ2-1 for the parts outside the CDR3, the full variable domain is EPEVTQTPSHQVTQMGQEVILRCVPISNHLYFYWYRQILGQKVEFLVSFYNNEISEKSEIFDDQFSVERPDGSNFTLKIRSTKLEDSAMYFCASRGTGKISSSYNEQFFGPGTRLTVL.

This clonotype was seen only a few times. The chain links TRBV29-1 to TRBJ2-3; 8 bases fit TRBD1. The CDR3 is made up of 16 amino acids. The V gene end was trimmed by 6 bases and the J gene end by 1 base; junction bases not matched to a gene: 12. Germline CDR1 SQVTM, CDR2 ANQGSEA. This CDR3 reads CSVDSIQGVGTDTQYF. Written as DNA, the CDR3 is TGCAGCGTCGACTCGATACAGGGGGTGGGCACAGATACGCAGTATTTT.

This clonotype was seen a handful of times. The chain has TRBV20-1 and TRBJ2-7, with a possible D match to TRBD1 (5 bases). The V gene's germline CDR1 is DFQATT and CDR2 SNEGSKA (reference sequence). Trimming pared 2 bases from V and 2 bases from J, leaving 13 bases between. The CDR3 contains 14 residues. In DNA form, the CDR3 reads TGCAGTGCTAGAAGGCCACAGGAACCCTACGAGCAGTACTTC. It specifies CSARRPQEPYEQYF.

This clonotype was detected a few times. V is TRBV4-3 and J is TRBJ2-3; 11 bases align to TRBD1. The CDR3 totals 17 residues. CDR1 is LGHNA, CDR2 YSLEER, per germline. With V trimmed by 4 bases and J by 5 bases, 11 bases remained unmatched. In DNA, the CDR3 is TGCGCCAGCAGCCGCACCTGGGGGACAGGGGGACAAGATACGCAGTATTTT. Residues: CASSRTWGTGGQDTQYF.

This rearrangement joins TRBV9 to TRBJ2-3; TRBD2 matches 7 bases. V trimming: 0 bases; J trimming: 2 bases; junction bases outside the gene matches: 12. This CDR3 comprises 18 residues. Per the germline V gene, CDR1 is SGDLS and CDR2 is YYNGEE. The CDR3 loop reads CASSVASGLAVNTDTQYF. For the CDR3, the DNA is TGTGCCAGCAGCGTAGCTTCGGGGCTAGCGGTTAACACAGATACGCAGTATTTT.